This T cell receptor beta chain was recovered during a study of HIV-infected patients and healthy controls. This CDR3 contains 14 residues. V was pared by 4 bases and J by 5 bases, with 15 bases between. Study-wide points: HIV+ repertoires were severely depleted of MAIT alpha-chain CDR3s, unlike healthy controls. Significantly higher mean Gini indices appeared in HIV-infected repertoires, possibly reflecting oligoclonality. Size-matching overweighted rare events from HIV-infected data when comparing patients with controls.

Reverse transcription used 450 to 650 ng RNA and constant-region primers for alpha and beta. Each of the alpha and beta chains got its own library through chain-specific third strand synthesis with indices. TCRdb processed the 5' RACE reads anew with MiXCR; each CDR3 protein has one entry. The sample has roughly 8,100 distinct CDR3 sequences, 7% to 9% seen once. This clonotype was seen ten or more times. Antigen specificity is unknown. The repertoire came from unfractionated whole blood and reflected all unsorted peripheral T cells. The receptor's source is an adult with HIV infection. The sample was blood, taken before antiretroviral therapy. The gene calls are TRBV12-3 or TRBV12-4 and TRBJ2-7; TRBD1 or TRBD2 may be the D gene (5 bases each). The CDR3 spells CASSYGTKIHEQYF. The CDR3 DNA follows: TGTGCCAGCAGTTATGGGACCAAGATCCACGAGCAGTACTTC.